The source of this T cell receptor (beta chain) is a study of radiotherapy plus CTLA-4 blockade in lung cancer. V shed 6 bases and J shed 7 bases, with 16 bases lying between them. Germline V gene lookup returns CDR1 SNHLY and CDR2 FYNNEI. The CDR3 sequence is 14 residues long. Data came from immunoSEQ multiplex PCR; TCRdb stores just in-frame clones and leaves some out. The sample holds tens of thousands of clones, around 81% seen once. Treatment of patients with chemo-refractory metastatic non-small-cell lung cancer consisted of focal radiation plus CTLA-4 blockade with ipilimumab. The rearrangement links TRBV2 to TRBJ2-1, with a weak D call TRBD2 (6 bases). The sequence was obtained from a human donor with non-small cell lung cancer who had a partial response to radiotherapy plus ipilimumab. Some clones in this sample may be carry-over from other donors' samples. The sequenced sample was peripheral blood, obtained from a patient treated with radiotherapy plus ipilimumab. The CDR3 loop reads CASRGAHRGNEQFF. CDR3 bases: TGTGCCAGCAGGGGTGCCCACCGGGGGAATGAGCAGTTCTTC.